Listed here are 30 T cell receptor delta chains from one sample, sequenced in a study of γδ T cells in repeated Plasmodium falciparum infection. Vgamma9/Vdelta2+ and Vdelta2-negative gammadelta T cells were flow-sorted from PBMC for bulk sequencing. TCRdb ran CATT on the multiplex PCR reads. The profile shows roughly 48,000 delta-chain clones, roughly 1.6% of them singletons. Specimen: gamma-delta T cells from blood. The receptors here all came from a pool of human donors (malaria-infected and uninfected, not separated).

In this sample, this clone turned up a few times. The protein TCRdb gives is from a much larger clone and does not agree with this DNA's translation at residue 4, likely a read error; the protein shown here comes from the DNA. The chain uses TRDV1 and TRDJ1; 11 bases are a match to TRDD3. TCRdb gives no J gene; it was assigned here by matching the DNA to germline. This CDR3 has 25 amino acids. Germline V gives CDR1 TSWWSYY, CDR2 QGS. CDR3 DNA sequence: TGTGCTCTTAGGGAAGTGCCTAAACGGAGTCCCCGGATCATGGGGGATACGCGTCCATCCGATAAACTCATCTTT. Its translation is CALREVPKRSPRIMGDTRPSDKLIF.

As to this clone: A far bigger clonotype differs at one base, so this is likely a read error. The CDR3 loop reads CALGELPCLPKTLWGTPPDKLIF. CDR3 nucleotide sequence: TGTGCCCTTGGGGAACTACCCTGCCTTCCCAAGACTCTCTGGGGGACCCCTCCCGATAAACTCATCTTT. The gene calls are TRDV1 and TRDJ1; TRDD3 agrees at 8 bases. Germline matching of the DNA provided the J gene here, since TCRdb leaves it blank. The germline V gene has CDR1 TSWWSYY and CDR2 QGS. The CDR3 is 23 amino acids.

A few counts support this clone. This likely reflects a read error, since a far larger clone is one base away. The same CDR3 also results from other DNA sequences found in this sample. The chain couples TRDV2 to TRDJ1; unclear D gene. Matching the DNA to germline supplied the J gene, which TCRdb does not give. CDR1 GEAIGNYY and CDR2 EKD come from the germline V gene. V lost 0 bases and J 0 bases, leaving 13 bases between the germline ends. This CDR3 has 16 amino acids. The CDR3 loop reads CACDTVGGRYTDKLIF. CDR3 bases: TGTGCCTGTGACACCGTTGGAGGCCGCTACACCGATAAACTCATCTTT.

On this clone: TCRdb's protein, taken from a much larger clone, differs from this DNA's translation at residue 5, likely owing to a read error; the protein displayed comes from the DNA. The chain employs TRDV2 and TRDJ1, with TRDD3 identical over 12 bases. As TCRdb names no J gene, one was assigned here on the basis of a DNA match to germline. The V segment lost 3 bases and the J segment 2 bases; nucleotides outside the gene matches: 9. CDR1 and CDR2 from the germline V gene are GEAIGNYY and EKD. There are 17 residues in the CDR3. The CDR3 region is CACDSLTGGYKTDKLIF. CDR3 DNA: TGTGCCTGTGACTCACTTACTGGGGGATACAAGACCGATAAACTCATCTTT.

A word on this clone: The TCRdb protein, from a much larger clone, departs from this DNA's translation at residue 11, likely by read error; the protein shown derives from the DNA. J is TRDJ1 and V is TRDV1; D not resolved. Germline V CDR1 and CDR2: TSWWSYY, QGS. V was clipped by 0 bases and J by 0 bases, with 11 bases between them. The CDR3 sequence is 16 residues long. For the CDR3, the DNA is TGTGCTCTTGGGGAACTACTCCGGAATGACACCGATAAACTCATCTTT. It yields the protein CALGELLRNDTDKLIF.

The sample holds a few counts of this clone. TCRdb's listed protein matches a much larger clone and diverges from this DNA's translation at residue 7, likely through a read error; the protein shown comes from the DNA. V and J are TRDV1 and TRDJ1; 9 bases line up with TRDD3. The J gene is absent in TCRdb and was assigned here via DNA matching to germline. V dropped 1 base and J dropped 7; count of bases not matched to a gene: 13. CDR3 length: 17 residues. In germline, CDR1 is TSWWSYY, CDR2 QGS. CDR3 DNA: TGTGCTCTTGGGGAACGTCCCTCAAGGGGATACGCGGTTAAACTCATCTTT. Translating it yields CALGERPSRGYAVKLIF.

By sample fraction, this clone is medium-sized. The gene calls are TRDV1 and TRDJ1; a possible D gene is TRDD2 (5 bases). The germline CDR1 and CDR2 sequences are TSWWSYY and QGS. Trimming removed 1 base from V and 4 bases from J, with 10 bases in between. This CDR3 has 14 amino acids. The CDR3 bases are TGTGCTCTTGGGGAACATGGCCTTCTCGATAAACTCATCTTT. Translation gives CALGEHGLLDKLIF.

This clone was counted only a few times. A far bigger clonotype differs at one base, so this is likely a read error. At the DNA level, this CDR3 is encoded by other sequences in the same sample as well. CDR3 bases: TGTGCTCTCGGGGAAACGGGTCTTTTGCTGTGCACCGATAAACTCATCTTT. Translated: CALGETGLLLCTDKLIF. The chain carries TRDV1 and TRDJ1; possible D gene TRDD3, 5 bases. TCRdb does not report a J gene; here it was assigned by matching the DNA to germline references. The CDR3 loop spans 17 amino acids. From germline, CDR1 is TSWWSYY and CDR2 QGS.

This clone came up a few times. The protein TCRdb lists belongs to a much larger clone and differs from this DNA's translation at residue 9, which points to a read error; the protein shown is made from the DNA. The chain is built from TRDV2 and TRDJ1; perhaps TRDD3 as D (5 bases). TCRdb records no J gene; here it was assigned by comparing the DNA to germline. V lost 2 bases to trimming and J lost 5 bases, with 14 bases between them. CDR1 and CDR2 (germline): GEAIGNYY, EKD. This CDR3 has 14 residues. CDR3 sequence reads: CACDSIQGGDKLIF. The CDR3 DNA reads as TGTGCCTGTGACAGCATTCAGGGGGGGGATAAACTCATCTTT.

On this clone: A single base separates this from a much larger clone, so it may be a read error. Additional DNA sequences in this sample encode the identical CDR3. The CDR3: CALGERARSYADKLIF. The DNA for the CDR3 is TGTGCCCTTGGGGAACGAGCCCGCTCATACGCCGATAAACTCATCTTT. The chain recombines TRDV1 with TRDJ1; D is possibly TRDD3 (5 bases). The J gene, not given by TCRdb, was assigned here from a germline match of the nucleotide sequence. Germline V gene lookup returns CDR1 TSWWSYY and CDR2 QGS. The CDR3 sequence is 16 residues long.

In the case of this clone: A read error likely explains this, since a far larger clone differs by one base. Additional DNA sequences in this sample encode the identical CDR3. The rearrangement joins TRDV2 to TRDJ1, with 10 bases that match TRDD3. As TCRdb names no J gene, one was assigned here on the basis of a DNA match to germline. Germline-derived CDR1 and CDR2 are GEAIGNYY and EKD. This CDR3 has 23 amino acids. CDR3 DNA sequence: TGTGCTTGTGGCAAACACTTCCTAATGAGGGGGATACGCTCCCGGGGTTGCACCGATAAACTCATCTTT. Its protein is CACGKHFLMRGIRSRGCTDKLIF.

This clone was seen only a few times. A read error may be the cause here, since a much bigger clone is one base away. Other DNA sequences within the sample encode an identical CDR3. The V call is TRDV1, the J call TRDJ1; the D gene is possibly TRDD2 (9 bases). Since TCRdb gives no J gene, matching the DNA to germline was used here to assign it. Germline CDR1 TSWWSYY, CDR2 QGS. The CDR3 has 23 amino acids. CDR3 DNA sequence: TGTGCTCTCGGGGAACCCGCCTTCCTACGCCAACTGGGGGGGACATACTACACCGATAAACTCATCTTT. This sequence encodes CALGEPAFLRQLGGTYYTDKLIF.

Points on this clone: This DNA translates differently at residue 11 from the TCRdb protein, which is that of a much larger clone; a read error is likely, and the protein shown is the DNA's own translation. The CDR3 DNA is TGTGCTGTGGGTTATCTTCCCCGTACGTCGTGCTCGACTATCTCAAAACTCATCTTT. Protein sequence: CAVGYLPRTSCSTISKLIF. This chain uses TRAV36/DV7 with TRDJ1; tentatively, D is TRDD2 (5 bases). The CDR3 has 19 residues. V dropped 3 bases and J dropped 8 bases, with 35 bases sitting between them. Germline lookup yields CDR1 VTNFRS and CDR2 LTSSGIE (reference sequence).

This clone was seen at least ten times. This rearrangement joins TRDV2 to TRDJ1; 11 bases are a match to TRDD3. The CDR3 has 16 amino acids. Germline values: CDR1 GEAIGNYY, CDR2 EKD. V shed 2 bases and J 3 bases; nucleotides not matched to a gene: 7. The CDR3 here is CACDRLLGDMSDKLIF. In nucleotides, the CDR3 is TGTGCCTGTGACAGACTACTGGGGGATATGTCCGATAAACTCATCTTT.

Only a few counts were recorded for this clone. The amino acid sequence in TCRdb belongs to a much larger clone and departs from this DNA's translation at residue 9, likely a sequencing read error; the sequence shown is translated from the DNA. This chain uses TRDV1 with TRDJ1, with 12 positions matching TRDD3. V lost 5 bases to trimming and J lost 7 bases; unmatched junction nucleotides: 17. Germline V lookup: CDR1 TSWWSYY, CDR2 QGS. This CDR3 is 18 amino acids long. CDR3 in DNA: TGTGCTCTTGGGAGCGCCAAGGGGACCTGGGGGATACGAAGTAAACTCATCTTT. It yields the protein CALGSAKGTWGIRSKLIF.

This clone has a handful of counts. This DNA's translation differs at residue 19 from TCRdb's protein, which comes from a much larger clone; a read error is likely, and the protein shown is translated from the DNA. V and J are TRDV1 and TRDJ2; no clear D. The J gene, not given by TCRdb, was assigned here from a germline match of the nucleotide sequence. Germline CDR1 TSWWSYY, CDR2 QGS. The CDR3 has 22 amino acids. CDR3 in amino acids: CALGELATTLRSERQRAARLFF. In DNA, the CDR3 is TGTGCTCTTGGGGAACTAGCTACCACTTTGCGATCGGAACGCCAAAGGGCAGCACGACTCTTCTTT.

A word on this clone: This DNA translates differently at residue 3 from the TCRdb protein, which is that of a much larger clone; a read error is likely, and the protein shown is the DNA's own translation. The rearrangement joins TRDV2 to TRDJ1; 12 bases are a match to TRDD3. The J gene is absent in TCRdb and was assigned here via DNA matching to germline. The germline CDR1 and CDR2 sequences are GEAIGNYY and EKD. The CDR3 is 20 amino acids. CDR3 sequence reads: CAREGLPRSGGYGYTDKLIF. The CDR3 DNA is TGTGCCCGTGAAGGCCTTCCCCGGTCTGGGGGATACGGGTACACCGATAAACTCATCTTT.

A word on this clone: A far larger clone is one base from this, pointing to a likely read error. The V gene call reads TRDV1; no J gene was called; the table calls TRDD3, which could not be checked here. Germline CDR1 and CDR2: TSWWSYY and QGS. The CDR3 runs to 22 residues. CDR3 region: CALGELLVLPVGYAPYTDKLIF. The DNA of the CDR3 is TGTGCTCTTGGGGAATTATTGGTCCTTCCTGTGGGATACGCGCCATACACCGATAAGCTCATCTTT.

Comment on this clone: It is likely a read error: a sequence one base away is far more abundant. Other DNA sequences in the sample encode the same CDR3. Here the V gene is TRDV2, but the J gene went uncalled; TRDD3, the table's D call, lacks a check against the DNA. Germline V gives CDR1 GEAIGNYY, CDR2 EKD. This CDR3 has 15 residues. The CDR3 coding sequence is TGTGCCTGTGTAGGTCTGGGGGACAACACCGATAAACTTATCTTT. This encodes CACVGLGDNTDKLIF.

This clone occurred many times. The TCRdb record carries a much larger clone's protein, which differs from this DNA's translation at residue 7; a read error is the likely cause, and the protein listed here is the DNA translation. The CDR3 coding sequence is TGTGCCTCATGGCCTTCTGCGAATAAACTCATCTTT. It translates to CASWPSANKLIF. The rearrangement uses TRDV3 and TRDJ1; a possible D gene is TRDD2 (5 bases). The CDR3 spans 12 residues. V was cut by 4 bases and J by 6 bases, with 15 bases left in between. The germline V gene has CDR1 TVYSNPD and CDR2 GDNSRS (reference sequence). Together with reference TRDV3 and TRDJ1, the CDR3 gives the full variable domain: CDKVTQSSPDQTVASGSEVVLLCTYDTVYSNPDLFWYRIRPDYSFQFVFYGDNSRSEGADFTQGRFSVKHILTQKAFHLVISPVRTEDSATYYCASWPSANKLIFGKGTRVTVEP.

This clone is categorized as medium-sized. Within the sample, other DNA sequences also encode this same CDR3. This rearrangement joins TRDV1 to TRDJ1; 10 bases line up with TRDD3. This CDR3 region has 21 residues. The V and J ends lost 3 bases and 0 bases, in that order; junction bases with no gene match: 19. Germline loops: CDR1 TSWWSYY, CDR2 QGS. The CDR3 is CALGDPPSSRDWGMYTDKLIF. The CDR3 nucleotides are TGTGCTCTTGGGGATCCTCCTTCCTCCCGGGACTGGGGGATGTACACCGATAAACTCATCTTT.

Concerning this clone itself: With a far larger clone one base away, a read error is the likely cause. Other DNA sequences of this sample code for an identical CDR3. The J gene was reported as TRDJ1; the V gene went uncalled. The CDR3 is 16 amino acids. CDR3 sequence reads: CALGEVPAYTTDKLIF. The CDR3 DNA reads as TGTGCTCTTGGTGAAGTACCCGCCTATACCACCGATAAACTCATCTTT.

This clone was observed a single time. At one of its ends the junction is not consistent with the germline gene, which may arise from a read error. The same CDR3 also results from other DNA sequences found in this sample. This chain connects TRDV1 to TRDJ1; 10 nucleotides match TRDD3. TCRdb lists no J gene, so it was determined here by aligning the DNA to germline. The CDR3 extends over 20 amino acids. The germline gives CDR1 TSWWSYY, CDR2 QGS. CDR3 sequence: CSGERSYFGGLGDRPDKLIF. CDR3 nucleotides: TGCTCTGGGGAACGCTCCTACTTTGGGGGACTGGGGGATCGCCCCGATAAACTCATCTTT.

As concerns this clone: A far larger clone is one base from this, pointing to a likely read error. The same CDR3 can be traced to other DNA sequences in this sample. The J gene went uncalled, whereas the V gene is TRDV1; the DNA was not used to check the table's D call, TRDD3. This CDR3 region has 21 residues. Germline loops: CDR1 TSWWSYY, CDR2 QGS. The CDR3 loop is CALGLKVSRPGDRRYTDKLIF. The CDR3 DNA reads as TGTGCTCTTGGGCTAAAAGTCTCTCGTCCTGGGGACAGACGGTACACCGATAAGCTCATCTTT.

This clone occurred a few times. This DNA translates differently at residue 10 from the TCRdb protein, which is that of a much larger clone; a read error is likely, and the protein shown is the DNA's own translation. The chain recombines TRDV3 with TRDJ1; D is possibly TRDD3 (9 bases). Germline V gene sequence: CDR1 TVYSNPD, CDR2 GDNSRS (reference sequence). Trimming left V 3 bases short and J 0 bases short, with 35 bases between. The CDR3 covers 21 residues. This CDR3 reads CAFTHFLLGSTGDTYTDKLIF. The DNA of the CDR3 is TGTGCCTTCACCCACTTCCTACTCGGTTCAACGGGGGATACCTACACCGATAAACTCATCTTT.

This clone was counted ten times or more. This sequence may be a read error, since a much larger clone differs from it by one base. The sample contains more than one DNA sequence encoding this CDR3. The chain links TRDV1 to TRDJ1; TRDD3 matches 7 bases. The germline V gene encodes CDR1 TSWWSYY and CDR2 QGS. This CDR3 has 21 amino acids. Trimming cost V 4 bases and J 0 bases; bases outside gene matches: 23. CDR3 nucleotides: TGTGCTCTTGGGGTTTCGCCTACTATATCTTACTGGGGATTTTACACCGATAAACTCATCTTT. Its translation: CALGVSPTISYWGFYTDKLIF.

This clone was seen ten or more times. One end of the junction varies from germline; a read error may be responsible. The J gene is TRDJ2, the V gene TRDV1, with D perhaps matching TRDD2 or TRDD3 (5 bases each). The germline gives CDR1 TSWWSYY, CDR2 QGS. The CDR3 totals 23 residues. The DNA for the CDR3 is TGTGCTCTTGGGGAACTGTTGCCTCTCCTATACTACTTGGGGCCCTCTTTGGCAGCACAACTCTTCTTT. This encodes CALGELLPLLYYLGPSLAAQLFF.

About this clone: A far bigger clonotype differs at one base, so this is likely a read error. Other DNA sequences in this sample translate to the same CDR3. V usage is TRDV1 and J usage is TRDJ1; 9 bases align to TRDD3. The J gene is not listed in TCRdb, so it was assigned here from a DNA match to germline. Germline V gene data show CDR1 as TSWWSYY and CDR2 as QGS. V gave up 1 base and J gave up 0 bases; unmatched junction bases: 27. The CDR3 runs 24 residues. The CDR3 DNA reads TGTGCTCTTGGGGAACCTCGTTATGGGCTACTGGGGGACACGCCAATCCTATACACCGATAAACTCATCTTT. Translation: CALGEPRYGLLGDTPILYTDKLIF.

This clone was seen ten or more times. A far larger clone is just one base off, so this is likely a read error. The sample holds other DNA sequences that translate to the same CDR3. The chain uses TRDV2 and TRDJ1; TRDD3 agrees at 9 bases. The CDR3 runs to 22 residues. Germline CDR1 GEAIGNYY, CDR2 EKD. The J segment lost 0 bases and the V segment lost 4 bases, leaving 26 bases of the junction unmatched. CDR3 protein: CACDKRPRRGDTPNSYTDKLIF. The CDR3 nucleotides are TGTGCCTGTGATAAACGCCCCCGTCGGGGGGATACCCCAAACTCGTACACCGATAAACTCATCTTT.

A note on this clone: The protein that TCRdb holds for this DNA derives from a much larger clone and differs from the translated DNA at residue 6, which likely indicates a read error; the protein shown here is translated from the DNA. The V call is TRDV2, the J call TRDJ1; 13 bases line up with TRDD3. The J gene was missing in TCRdb and was found by matching the end of the DNA to germline. This CDR3 comprises 22 residues. The germline gives CDR1 GEAIGNYY, CDR2 EKD. Losses at the gene ends were 3 bases for V and 0 bases for J; bases not matched to a gene: 21. CDR3 sequence: CACDPSLKISTGGYGDTDKLIF. CDR3 in DNA: TGTGCCTGTGACCCCTCCCTAAAAATCTCAACTGGGGGATACGGGGACACCGATAAACTCATCTTT.